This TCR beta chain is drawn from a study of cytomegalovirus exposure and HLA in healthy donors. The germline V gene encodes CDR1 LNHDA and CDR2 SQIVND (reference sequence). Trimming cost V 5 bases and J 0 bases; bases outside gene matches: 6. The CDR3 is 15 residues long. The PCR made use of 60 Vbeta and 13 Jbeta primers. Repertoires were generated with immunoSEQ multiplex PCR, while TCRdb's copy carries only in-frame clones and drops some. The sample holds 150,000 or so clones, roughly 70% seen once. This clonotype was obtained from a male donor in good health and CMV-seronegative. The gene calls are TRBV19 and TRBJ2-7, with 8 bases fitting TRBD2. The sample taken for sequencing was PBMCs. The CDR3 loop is CASSATGTSSYEQYF. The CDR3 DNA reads TGTGCCAGTAGTGCGACCGGGACTAGCTCCTACGAGCAGTACTTC.